Listed here is a single T cell receptor (beta chain). Antigen: not known. Trimming left V 5 bases short and J 0 bases short, with 9 bases between. The CDR3 covers 14 residues. CDR1 is MNHEY and CDR2 is SVGAGI in the germline V gene. Method: immunoSEQ multiplex PCR; TCRdb's copy keeps in-frame clones and lacks some. The data show about 54,000 clones, 75% to 90% seen once. This entry is derived from a study of T cell responses to AZD1222 COVID-19 vaccine. Findings and limits, study-wide: Donors in the cohort were predominantly white British and more often female, and clonal diversity was possibly underestimated. None of the repertoires were sampled until the peak T cell response had passed.

This receptor was taken from an adult who received the AZD1222 COVID-19 vaccine. The chain is built from TRBV6-5 and TRBJ2-3; tentatively, D is TRBD1 (6 bases). Sequencing was performed on peripheral blood, taken 28 days after the second AZD1222 dose. CDR3 DNA sequence: TGTGCCAGCAGTCTTACAGGGAGCACAGATACGCAGTATTTT. Amino acid sequence: CASSLTGSTDTQYF.